These 5 T cell receptor beta chains were sequenced from one sample in a study of control samples from healthy donors and cancer patients. Sequencing used immunoSEQ multiplex PCR; TCRdb keeps in-frame clones, though not all of them. Here the sample spans 50,000 to 55,000 clones, 85% to 95% being singletons. The sequenced material came from blood. The receptors were gathered from a man younger than 45 in good health.

The chain combines TRBV25-1 with TRBJ1-4; 12 nucleotides line up with TRBD1. Trimming at V came to 6 bases and at J to 6 bases, leaving 5 bases not matched to a gene. The CDR3 covers 15 residues. CDR1 and CDR2 (germline): MGHDK, SYGVNS. The CDR3 loop reads CASSGTGGIYEKLFF. DNA for the CDR3: TGTGCCAGCAGCGGGACAGGGGGCATTTATGAAAAACTGTTTTTT.

V gene TRBV4-2 combines with J gene TRBJ1-6; the D is unclear. The germline V and J ends were trimmed by 0 bases and 10 bases, with 7 bases remaining between them. There are 13 residues in the CDR3. Germline CDR1 LGHNA, CDR2 YNFKEQ. The CDR3 coding sequence is TGTGCCAGCAGCCAAGATCTCCTCTCACCCCTCCACTTT. Amino acids: CASSQDLLSPLHF.

This chain joins TRBV4-1 and TRBJ1-1, with 9 bases lining up with TRBD1. The V and J ends lost 2 bases and 0 bases, in that order; junction bases with no gene match: 1. The CDR3 covers 15 residues. The germline CDR1 and CDR2 sequences are MGHRA and YSYEKL. The CDR3 is CASSQTGGLNTEAFF. The DNA for the CDR3 is TGCGCCAGCAGCCAAACAGGGGGCCTGAACACTGAAGCTTTCTTT.

The chain joins TRBV14 to TRBJ2-3; D might be TRBD1 or TRBD2, each matching 5 bases. The CDR3 has 14 amino acids. Germline assignment: CDR1 SGHDN and CDR2 FVKESK. The V end lost 1 base, the J end lost 2 bases, and 7 bases lay between the germline ends. The CDR3 nucleotides are TGTGCCAGCAGCCAAGTCGGGACCACAGATACGCAGTATTTT. Translated, it gives CASSQVGTTDTQYF.

The chain couples TRBV20-1 to TRBJ2-1; maybe TRBD1 (6 bases). CDR1 DFQATT and CDR2 SNEGSKA come from the germline V gene (reference sequence). This CDR3 region has 15 residues. V lost 3 bases and J 4 bases, leaving 16 bases between the germline ends. The DNA of the CDR3 is TGCAGTGCTAGTTTGGGCAGGGGACCTTACAATGAGCAGTTCTTC. Protein product: CSASLGRGPYNEQFF.